This T cell receptor beta chain is drawn from a study of vaccination effects on CD4 cells after COVID-19. Looking at the study overall: A few convalescent patients underwent early and late post-vaccination sampling. It was a median of 72 days after the second dose that post-vaccine samples were obtained. Findings and limits, study-wide: In people who had recovered, most post-vaccine spike-reactive clones were new vaccine-induced clones.

As for this clone: Its antigen is unidentified.

With the ViraFEST assay, the study expanded antigen-specific CD4+ T cells using viral peptide pools, then sequenced them. The authors isolated CD4+ T cells after around nine days of culture. According to PCR results, the person was infected with SARS-CoV-2 between March and December 2020. Each person got two doses of an mRNA SARS-CoV-2 vaccine, BNT162b2 or mRNA-1273. IL-2 medium supplanted half the medium on days 3 and 7. Clones were read by immunoSEQ multiplex PCR, and TCRdb kept only the in-frame ones, dropping some. This repertoire shows 11,000 to 15,000 clones, around 84% found once; its top ten account for roughly 26%. Germline V gives CDR1 SEHNR, CDR2 FQNEAQ (reference sequence). The CDR3 has 16 residues. Trimming stripped 5 bases from V and 2 bases from J, with 16 bases between.

The specimen comprised CD4+ T cells from PBMCs cultured with HCoV-NL63 spike peptides, sampled after COVID-19 vaccination. This chain uses TRBV7-9 with TRBJ1-3; D might be TRBD1 (6 bases). This sequence originates from a human donor who had a prior SARS-CoV-2 infection. The DNA of the CDR3 is TGTGCCAGCAGCGCCGCCGGGACATACGCTGGAAACACCATATATTTT. Translation: CASSAAGTYAGNTIYF.